This T cell receptor beta chain comes out of a study of blood T cell repertoires in COVID-19. Overall study: The origin of the acute and convalescent COVID-19 samples was the United States, Italy and Spain. From T cells, B-cell-depleted T cells, or PBMCs came the material, which was cDNA or gDNA.

CDR1 and CDR2 (germline): SGDLS, YYNGEE. V was pared by 3 bases and J by 3 bases, with 6 bases between. This CDR3 spans 12 amino acids. Under the authors' procedure: Nucleated cell number was recorded as an estimate derived from reference gene primer amplification. Assay used: immunoSEQ multiplex PCR; TCRdb lists only in-frame clones, some missing. V, J and clone size derive from that table, while D and trimming were established from the DNA sequence. Here the sample spans 250,000 or so clones, roughly 82% being singletons. The source is a man aged 35 to 55 who had recovered from COVID-19. J is TRBJ1-2 and V is TRBV9; D remains ambiguous. Sequences were obtained from peripheral blood. CDR3 loop: CASSAEDYGYTF. The CDR3 DNA follows: TGTGCCAGCAGCGCCGAGGACTATGGCTACACCTTC.